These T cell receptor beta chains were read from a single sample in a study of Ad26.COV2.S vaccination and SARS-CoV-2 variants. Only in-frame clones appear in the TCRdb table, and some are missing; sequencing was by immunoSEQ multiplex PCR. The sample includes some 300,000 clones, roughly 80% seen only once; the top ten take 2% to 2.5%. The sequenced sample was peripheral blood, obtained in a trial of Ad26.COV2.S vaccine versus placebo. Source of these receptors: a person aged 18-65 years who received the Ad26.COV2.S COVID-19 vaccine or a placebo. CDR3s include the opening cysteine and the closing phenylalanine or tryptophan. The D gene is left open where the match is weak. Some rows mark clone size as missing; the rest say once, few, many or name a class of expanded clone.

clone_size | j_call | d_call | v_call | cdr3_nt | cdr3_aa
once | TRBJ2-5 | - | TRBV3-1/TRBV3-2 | TGTGCCAGCAGCCAAGGGCCCCGGGAGACCCAGTACTTC | CASSQGPRETQYF
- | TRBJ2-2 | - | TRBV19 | TGTGCCAGTAGTATGAGCGGGACCGGGGAGCTGTTTTTT | CASSMSGTGELFF
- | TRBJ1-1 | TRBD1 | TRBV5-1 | TGCGCCAGCAGCGCCGGGACAGAGAACACTGAAGCTTTCTTT | CASSAGTENTEAFF
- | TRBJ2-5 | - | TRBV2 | TGTGCCAGCAGAGACAGGAGCGAGACCCAGTACTTC | CASRDRSETQYF
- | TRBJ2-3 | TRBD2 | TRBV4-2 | TGTGCCACCAAAAGCGGACTAGCGGGTTCAGATACGCAGTATTTT | CATKSGLAGSDTQYF
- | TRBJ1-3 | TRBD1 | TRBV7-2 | TGTGCCAGCAGCTCGGACAGGGGGCGTGGAAACACCATATATTTT | CASSSDRGRGNTIYF
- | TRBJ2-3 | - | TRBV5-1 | TGCGCCAGCAGCTTGGGGGGGATCAACACAGATACGCAGTATTTT | CASSLGGINTDTQYF
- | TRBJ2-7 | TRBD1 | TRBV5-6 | TGTGCCAGCAGCTTGGTTGGGGACAGGGAAATGGACGAGCAGTACTTC | CASSLVGDREMDEQYF
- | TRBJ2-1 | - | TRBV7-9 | TGTGCCAGCGTTGCAGAAACTGAGCAGTTCTTC | CASVAETEQFF
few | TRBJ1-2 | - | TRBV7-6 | TGTGCCAGCAGCGGACTGGGACCGAGGAATGGCTACACCTTC | CASSGLGPRNGYTF
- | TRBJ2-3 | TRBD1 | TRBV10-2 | TGCGCCAGCAGTAAACAGGGGTTGAGCACAGATACGCAGTATTTT | CASSKQGLSTDTQYF
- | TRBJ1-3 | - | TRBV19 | TGTGCCAGTAGTACCCCCCGAGACAGTTCCCGCTCTGGAAACACCATATATTTT | CASSTPRDSSRSGNTIYF
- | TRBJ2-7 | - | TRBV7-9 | TGTGCCAGCAGCAGGACAGACTACGAGCAGTACTTC | CASSRTDYEQYF
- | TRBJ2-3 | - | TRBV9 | TGTGCCAGCAGCCAGATTGGGGTGAGTGGGGATACGCAGTATTTT | CASSQIGVSGDTQYF
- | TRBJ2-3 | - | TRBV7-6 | TGTGCCAGCAGCTTAGTCGGACTAAGCACAGATACGCAGTATTTT | CASSLVGLSTDTQYF
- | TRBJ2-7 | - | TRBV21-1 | TGTGCCAGCAGCAAAGTACGGCAGGGCCGTCAGGGCTACGAGCAGTACTTC | CASSKVRQGRQGYEQYF
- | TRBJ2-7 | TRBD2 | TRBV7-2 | TGTGCCAGCAGCTCAACGCCGGGGGGATACGAGCAGTACTTC | CASSSTPGGYEQYF
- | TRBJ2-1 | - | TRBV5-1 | TGCGCCAGCAGCTTAGTTTCCATATACAATGAGCAGTTCTTC | CASSLVSIYNEQFF
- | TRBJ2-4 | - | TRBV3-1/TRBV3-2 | TGTGCCAGCAGCCGGCCAGGGAGTACCAAAAACATTCAGTACTTC | CASSRPGSTKNIQYF
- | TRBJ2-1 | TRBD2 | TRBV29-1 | TGCAGCGGGAGACTAGCGTCCCACAATGAGCAGTTCTTC | CSGRLASHNEQFF
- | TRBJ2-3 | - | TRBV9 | TGTGCCAGCAGGGCAACCACAGATACGCAGTATTTT | CASRATTDTQYF
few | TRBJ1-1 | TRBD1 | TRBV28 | TGTGCCAGCAGTCTTGGGGACAGGGTGATCACTGAAGCTTTCTTT | CASSLGDRVITEAFF
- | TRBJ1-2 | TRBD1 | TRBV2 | TGTGCCAGCAAGACAGGGGTTACTAACTATGGCTACACCTTC | CASKTGVTNYGYTF
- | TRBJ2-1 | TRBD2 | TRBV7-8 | TGTGCCAGCAGCCTCCCCCAATCCGGGACTAGCACTCGTTACAATGAGCAGTTCTTC | CASSLPQSGTSTRYNEQFF
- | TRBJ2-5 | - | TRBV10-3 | TGTGCCACCCAGGCAGGGGCTCAAGAGACCCAGTACTTC | CATQAGAQETQYF
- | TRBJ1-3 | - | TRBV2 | TGTGCCAGCAGTGGGGCGATCTCTGGAAACACCATATATTTT | CASSGAISGNTIYF
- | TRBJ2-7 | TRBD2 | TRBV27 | TGTGCCAGCAGTTTATCCCGGACTAGCGGGAGGGAAAGGACCTACGAGCAGTACTTC | CASSLSRTSGRERTYEQYF
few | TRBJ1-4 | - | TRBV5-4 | TGTGCCAGCAGCTTCACGATGGGGGTCTTGAGGGAAAAACTGTTTTTT | CASSFTMGVLREKLFF
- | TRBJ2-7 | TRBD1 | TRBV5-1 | TGCGCCAGCAGCCCGGGACAGGGGAAAGTTGGTGAGCAGTACTTC | CASSPGQGKVGEQYF
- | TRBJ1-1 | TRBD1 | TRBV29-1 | TGCAGCGTTGAACCTCGAACCGGGACAGGGGTCCACGATGAAGCTTTCTTT | CSVEPRTGTGVHDEAFF
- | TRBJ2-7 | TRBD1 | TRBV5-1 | TGCGCCAGCATGGGGACAGCTTCCTACGAGCAGTACTTC | CASMGTASYEQYF
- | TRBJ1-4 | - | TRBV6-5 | TGTGCCAGCATGGGCCCTGGAGAAAAACTGTTTTTT | CASMGPGEKLFF
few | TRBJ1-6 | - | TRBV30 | TGTGCCTCTCTGGGGGCAGGGGAATTCTCCTATAATTCACCCCTCCACTTT | CASLGAGEFSYNSPLHF
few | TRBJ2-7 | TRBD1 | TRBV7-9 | TGTGCCAGCAGCTTCCCGAGGACAGGGGACTACGAGCAGTACTTC | CASSFPRTGDYEQYF
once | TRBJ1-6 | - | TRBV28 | TGTGCCAGCAGTTTAGCTTGGGCTTCACGGAGGTCCGAATATAATTCACCCCTCCACTTT | CASSLAWASRRSEYNSPLHF
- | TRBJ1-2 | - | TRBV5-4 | TGTGCCAGCAGCCAGGATGGCCGCAACTATGGCTACACCTTC | CASSQDGRNYGYTF
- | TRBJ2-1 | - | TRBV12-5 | TGTGCTAGTGGTTTGGTACAGGCTCGTGAGCAGTTCTTC | CASGLVQAREQFF
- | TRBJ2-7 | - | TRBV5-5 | TGTGCAACCCAGGGTGGGCCAGGGGTCTCCTACGAGCAGTACTTC | CATQGGPGVSYEQYF
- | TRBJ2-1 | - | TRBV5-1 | TGCGCCAGCAGCTTGGAAAGTCAGGGGGAGCAGTTCTTC | CASSLESQGEQFF
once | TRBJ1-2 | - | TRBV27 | TGTGCCAGCAGTTTCTTTGGGTCCCACCCACAGGGCCCTAACTATGGCTACACCTTC | CASSFFGSHPQGPNYGYTF
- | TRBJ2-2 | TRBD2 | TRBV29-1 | TGCAGCGCCGGGTTGGGAGGGACCCTGTTTTTT | CSAGLGGTLFF
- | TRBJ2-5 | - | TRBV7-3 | TGTGCCAGCAGCTTAAACAGGGCAGAGACCCAGTACTTC | CASSLNRAETQYF
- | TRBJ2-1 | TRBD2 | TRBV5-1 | TGCGCCAGCAGCCGGGCCGGAAGCGGGGACTACAATGAGCAGTTCTTC | CASSRAGSGDYNEQFF